One sample yielded the 8 T cell receptor beta chains listed below, sequenced in a study of shared clonotypes between healthy human individuals. Produced via immunoSEQ multiplex PCR; TCRdb's table is partial and in-frame only. The profile shows 2.5 million or so clones, 85% to 95% of them singletons. The sample consisted of naive CD4+ T cells sorted from blood. Regarding subset: CD45RA+ positively selected. All receptors derive from a man younger than 30 in good health.

This chain links TRBV27 with TRBJ1-5; no firm D call. Between the trimmed V and J ends, which lost 2 bases and 3 bases, there was a span of 8 bases. Germline-derived CDR1 and CDR2 are MNHEY and SMNVEV (reference sequence). CDR3 length: 14 residues. The CDR3 spells CASSLNSINQPQHF. The CDR3 region has the DNA TGTGCCAGCAGTTTAAACAGTATCAATCAGCCCCAGCATTTT.

CDR3 sequence (DNA): TGTGCCAGCAGTGAACCTGGACAGGGGGCCACCGGGGAGCTGTTTTTT. It yields the protein CASSEPGQGATGELFF. V usage is TRBV25-1 and J usage is TRBJ2-2; 11 nucleotides agree with TRBD1. This CDR3 has 16 amino acids. Per germline, CDR1 MGHDK and CDR2 SYGVNS. Trimming cost V 2 bases and J 4 bases; bases outside gene matches: 3.

The chain uses TRBV18 and TRBJ1-4; possibly TRBD1 for D (5 bases). The V end lost 4 bases, the J end lost 5 bases, and 14 bases lay between the germline ends. Germline CDR1 is KGHSH and CDR2 is LQKENI. The CDR3 contains 15 residues. CDR3 amino acids: CASSQSGTANEKLFF. Here the CDR3 DNA reads TGTGCCAGCTCACAATCCGGGACTGCGAATGAAAAACTGTTTTTT.

This rearrangement joins TRBV7-9 to TRBJ2-1, with 9 nucleotides matching TRBD1. This CDR3 is built from 15 residues. Germline loops: CDR1 SEHNR, CDR2 FQNEAQ (reference sequence). Trimming removed 6 bases from V and 3 bases from J; junction bases left unmatched: 6. CDR3 nucleotides: TGTGCCAGCAGGTTCGGGACAGGGAACTACAATGAGCAGTTCTTC. Amino acids: CASRFGTGNYNEQFF. The complete variable domain, with remaining parts taken from reference TRBV7-9 and TRBJ2-1, reads DTGVSQNPRHKITKRGQNVTFRCDPISEHNRLYWYRQTLGQGPEFLTYFQNEAQLEKSRLLSDRFSAERPKGSFSTLEIQRTEQGDSAMYLCASRFGTGNYNEQFFGPGTRLTVL.

The chain carries TRBV5-6 and TRBJ1-3; 9 bases match TRBD1. After removal of 4 bases from V and 2 bases from J, the junction contained 4 bases not matched to a gene. The CDR3 spans 15 residues. Germline V gene data show CDR1 as SGHDT and CDR2 as YYEEEE. The CDR3 nucleotides read TGTGCCAGCAGCCTGAGACAGGGGGCTGGAAACACCATATATTTT. Protein: CASSLRQGAGNTIYF.

The chain couples TRBV10-3 to TRBJ2-3, with 7 bases matching TRBD1. The CDR3 is 15 amino acids. V dropped 2 bases and J dropped 3; count of bases not matched to a gene: 5. In germline, CDR1 is ENHRY, CDR2 SYGVKD. The CDR3 DNA reads as TGTGCCATCAGTGAGCTGGGGACAGTTACAGATACGCAGTATTTT. This codes for CAISELGTVTDTQYF.

The genes are TRBV5-4 and TRBJ2-3; D is possibly TRBD1 (5 bases). Germline V gives CDR1 SGHNT, CDR2 YYREEE (reference sequence). V lost 1 base and J 12 bases, leaving 21 bases between the germline ends. The CDR3 is 15 amino acids. This CDR3 is CASSLSAQPPGRQYF. CDR3 bases: TGTGCCAGCAGCTTGTCTGCACAGCCACCAGGGCGACAGTATTTT.

The V and J genes are TRBV10-3 and TRBJ2-3; D uncertain. The germline V and J ends were trimmed by 6 bases and 7 bases, with 8 bases remaining between them. This CDR3 has 11 amino acids. Germline CDR1 reads ENHRY; CDR2 reads SYGVKD. In DNA form, the CDR3 reads TGTGCCATCAGGGATTTATATACGCAGTATTTT. Translation gives CAIRDLYTQYF.